Below are 23 T cell receptor beta chains sequenced from a single sample in a study of blood T cell repertoires in COVID-19. Profiled with immunoSEQ multiplex PCR; TCRdb holds only in-frame clones, not every one. The data show tens of thousands of clones, almost 90% seen once. Material: peripheral blood. The receptors shown here come from a human donor in a cohort sampled during active COVID-19.

The V call is TRBV29-1, the J call TRBJ2-7; TRBD1 matches 10 bases. The ends lost 6 bases at V and 2 bases at J; junction bases unmatched: 4. The CDR3 extends over 13 amino acids. Germline values: CDR1 SQVTM, CDR2 ANQGSEA. CDR3 coding DNA: TGCAGCGTAGCCGGGACAGGGGCCTACGAGCAGTACTTC. Residues: CSVAGTGAYEQYF.

The chain carries TRBV7-2 and TRBJ1-3, with 9 positions matching TRBD1. Germline V CDR1 and CDR2: SGHTA, FQGNSA. V lost 5 bases and J lost 4; bases outside the gene matches: 6. The CDR3 loop spans 15 amino acids. The CDR3 nucleotides read TGTGCCAGCAGCCCCACAGGGGGCGACGGAAACACCATATATTTT. Its translation: CASSPTGGDGNTIYF. Filled out from reference TRBV7-2 and TRBJ1-3, the complete variable domain reads GAGVSQSPSNKVTEKGKDVELRCDPISGHTALYWYRQSLGQGLEFLIYFQGNSAPDKSGLPSDRFSAERTGGSVSTLTIQRTQQEDSAVYLCASSPTGGDGNTIYFGEGSWLTVV.

The rearrangement uses TRBV7-2 and TRBJ2-7, with D possibly being TRBD2 (6 bases). Trimming stripped 5 bases from V and 2 bases from J, with 13 bases between. CDR1 and CDR2 from the germline V gene are SGHTA and FQGNSA. The CDR3 is made up of 14 amino acids. The CDR3 bases are TGTGCCAGCAGCGCCCAGGGACTGGCCTACGAGCAGTACTTC. Translation gives CASSAQGLAYEQYF.

The chain uses TRBV19 and TRBJ2-5, with D hard to call. This CDR3 comprises 15 residues. V shed 4 bases and J shed 3 bases, with 15 bases lying between them. CDR1 and CDR2 (germline): LNHDA, SQIVND (reference sequence). The CDR3 DNA reads TGTGCCAGTAGTACTTCAGGCACCCTCGAAGAGACCCAGTACTTC. Translating gives CASSTSGTLEETQYF.

This clone was detected once. V is TRBV30 and J is TRBJ2-7, with a possible D match to TRBD2 (6 bases). The CDR3 spans 11 residues. V was shortened by 0 bases and J by 12 bases, with 12 bases between the two germline ends. CDR1 and CDR2 (germline): GTSNPN, SVGIG (reference sequence). The CDR3 DNA sequence: TGTGCCTGGAGTGTAGGCGGGAAGTGGTACTTC. Protein product: CAWSVGGKWYF.

This rearrangement joins TRBV7-8 to TRBJ1-4, with a weak D call TRBD1 (5 bases). V was pared by 4 bases and J by 7 bases, with 16 bases between. The CDR3 consists of 15 residues. Germline CDR1 is SGHVS and CDR2 is FQNEAQ. CDR3 residues: CASSSPDTRSEKLFF. CDR3 DNA: TGTGCCAGCAGCTCACCGGACACCCGAAGTGAAAAACTGTTTTTT.

This clone was seen a few times. The chain is built from TRBV3-1 (or the pseudogene TRBV3-2) and TRBJ1-1, with D unresolved. V lost 9 bases and J 4 bases, leaving 6 bases between the germline ends. CDR1 and CDR2 from the germline V gene are LGHDT and YNNKEL (reference sequence). This CDR3 is 10 amino acids long. The CDR3 nucleotides are TGTGCCAGTAAGCGCACTGAAGCTTTCTTT. This translates into CASKRTEAFF.

In this sample, this clone turned up a few times. This chain connects TRBV6-4 to TRBJ1-1; the D is unclear. The CDR3 runs 13 residues. Per the germline V gene, CDR1 is MRHNA and CDR2 is SNTAGT. V was pared by 4 bases and J by 0 bases, with 6 bases between. CDR3 nucleotide sequence: TGTGCCAGCAGTGCGACTCTGAACACTGAAGCTTTCTTT. Translating gives CASSATLNTEAFF.

This chain uses TRBV27 with TRBJ1-5, with D tentatively TRBD1 (5 bases). The CDR3 covers 13 residues. From germline, CDR1 is MNHEY and CDR2 SMNVEV (reference sequence). Trimming took off 8 bases at V and 7 bases at J, with 15 bases between the two ends. CDR3 loop: CASRSGVFQPQHF. CDR3 DNA: TGTGCCAGCCGTTCGGGGGTCTTCCAGCCCCAGCATTTT.

This clone was seen a few times. This chain uses TRBV11-3 with TRBJ2-7; 7 nucleotides line up with TRBD1. V lost 5 bases, J lost 0 bases, and 1 base stayed unmatched. The CDR3 covers 13 residues. Germline lookup yields CDR1 SGHNT and CDR2 YENEEA. CDR3 protein: CASSRDSSYEQYF. CDR3 in DNA: TGTGCCAGCAGCCGGGACAGCTCCTACGAGCAGTACTTC.

The chain is built from TRBV19 and TRBJ1-1; 8 bases align to TRBD1. After removal of 5 bases from V and 1 base from J, the junction contained 6 bases not matched to a gene. This CDR3 contains 15 residues. Germline loops: CDR1 LNHDA, CDR2 SQIVND (reference sequence). The chain's CDR3 is CASSGQGASNTEAFF. In DNA, the CDR3 is TGTGCCAGTAGTGGCCAGGGGGCATCGAACACTGAAGCTTTCTTT.

This clone was observed a handful of times. The chain combines TRBV6-1 with TRBJ1-6; D ambiguous. CDR3 size: 15 residues. Germline values: CDR1 MNHNS, CDR2 SASEGT. V lost 0 bases and J 7 bases, leaving 10 bases between the germline ends. The CDR3 loop reads CASSEAILYNSPLHF. Written as DNA, the CDR3 is TGTGCCAGCAGTGAAGCGATTCTCTACAATTCACCCCTCCACTTT.

V gene TRBV6-5 combines with J gene TRBJ1-1, with a possible D match to TRBD1 (6 bases). Germline CDR1 and CDR2: MNHEY and SVGAGI. V lost 2 bases and J 4 bases, leaving 11 bases between the germline ends. CDR3 length equals 14 residues. This chain's CDR3 is CASSYEIRGTEAFF. DNA for the CDR3: TGTGCCAGCAGTTACGAGATCAGGGGCACTGAAGCTTTCTTT.

This clone was seen more than once but under ten times. The chain has TRBV23-1 and TRBJ1-5, with 8 bases aligning to TRBD1. TRBV23-1 is an ORF, and what it does is uncertain. The J segment lost 4 bases and the V segment lost 2 bases, leaving 7 bases of the junction unmatched. The CDR3 spans 16 residues. The CDR3 nucleotides read TGCGCCAGCAGTCAACCGAGGACAGGGAGTAATCAGCCCCAGCATTTT. This gives the protein CASSQPRTGSNQPQHF.

As DNA, the CDR3 is TGTGCCAGCTCACCAGGTCGGGACACCGGGGAGCTGTTTTTT. Protein: CASSPGRDTGELFF. J is TRBJ2-2 and V is TRBV18; unclear D gene. This CDR3 comprises 14 residues. Germline V lookup: CDR1 KGHSH, CDR2 LQKENI. With 2 bases removed from V and 3 bases from J, the gap between germline ends came to 7 bases.

The J gene is TRBJ1-4, the V gene TRBV29-1; 7 bases are shared with TRBD1. The V gene end was trimmed by 6 bases and the J gene end by 4 bases; junction bases not matched to a gene: 8. The V gene's germline CDR1 is SQVTM and CDR2 ANQGSEA. CDR3 length: 14 residues. CDR3 amino acids: CSVYDRAGNEKLFF. The DNA of the CDR3 is TGCAGCGTCTACGACAGGGCCGGTAATGAAAAACTGTTTTTT.

The rearrangement uses TRBV4-1 and TRBJ1-4, with D possibly being TRBD1 (5 bases). The germline V and J ends were trimmed by 6 bases and 8 bases, with 16 bases remaining between them. Per the germline V gene, CDR1 is MGHRA and CDR2 is YSYEKL. The CDR3 loop spans 14 amino acids. The CDR3 protein is CASSAYGGGEKLFF. The CDR3 DNA sequence: TGCGCCAGCAGTGCGTACGGGGGAGGGGAAAAACTGTTTTTT.

This clone was detected only a few times. The rearrangement links TRBV18 to TRBJ1-2; 7 bases line up with TRBD1. CDR3 length equals 13 residues. With V trimmed by 5 bases and J by 7 bases, 7 bases remained unmatched. Germline V lookup: CDR1 KGHSH, CDR2 LQKENI. The CDR3 loop reads CASSTDREGGYTF. The DNA of the CDR3 is TGTGCCAGCTCAACCGACAGGGAAGGTGGCTACACCTTC.

The chain couples TRBV4-3 to TRBJ1-1, with a weak D call TRBD1 (5 bases). Germline lookup yields CDR1 LGHNA and CDR2 YSLEER. With 0 bases removed from V and 7 bases from J, the gap between germline ends came to 12 bases. The CDR3 sequence is 14 residues long. The CDR3 DNA is TGCGCCAGCAGCCAAGAGCGGACACGAGATGAAGCTTTCTTT. This encodes CASSQERTRDEAFF.

V and J are TRBV28 and TRBJ1-1, with 7 bases matching TRBD1. V gave up 6 bases and J gave up 4 bases; unmatched junction bases: 2. In germline, CDR1 is MDHEN, CDR2 SYDVKM. The CDR3 has 12 amino acids. The CDR3, as DNA: TGTGCCAGCAGGTACAGGGGCACTGAAGCTTTCTTT. It yields the protein CASRYRGTEAFF.

The chain carries TRBV24-1 and TRBJ1-1; tentatively, D is TRBD1 (5 bases). Germline V gene data show CDR1 as KGHDR and CDR2 as SFDVKD. CDR3 length: 11 residues. Trimming shortened V by 5 bases and J by 8 bases, and 8 bases separated the two germline ends. As DNA, the CDR3 is TGTGCCACCAGTGCAGGGCTGGAAGCTTTCTTT. Protein product: CATSAGLEAFF.

This chain joins TRBV29-1 and TRBJ2-7, with D perhaps matching TRBD2 (5 bases). This CDR3 comprises 11 residues. Germline V lookup: CDR1 SQVTM, CDR2 ANQGSEA. V lost 6 bases to trimming and J lost 5 bases, with 11 bases between them. The CDR3 DNA sequence: TGCAGCGTGGGGAGCGACGACGAGCAGTACTTC. Translating it yields CSVGSDDEQYF.

This sequence joins TRBV20-1 and TRBJ1-1, with a weak D call TRBD1 (5 bases). The V end was cut by 3 bases, the J end by 1 base, with 15 bases between. The germline V gene encodes CDR1 DFQATT and CDR2 SNEGSKA (reference sequence). The CDR3 totals 15 residues. The CDR3 coding sequence is TGCAGTGCTAGTCAGGCAGGACAATGGAACACTGAAGCTTTCTTT. It is translated as CSASQAGQWNTEAFF.